The 7 T cell receptor beta chains below all came from one sample that was sequenced in a study of T cell repertoires in cytomegalovirus infection. TCRdb reanalysed the reads using MiXCR and keeps one entry per CDR3 protein. There are around 260,000 distinct CDR3 sequences in the sample; less than 9.5% occur only once, and around 15% lies in the top ten. Material for sequencing was PBMCs. Source of these receptors: a human donor in good health (CMV status not recorded). Some clones in this sample may be carry-over from other donors' samples.

This clonotype was found many times. The rearrangement uses TRBV6-1 and TRBJ2-3; 9 bases are a match to TRBD2. Looked up from germline, CDR1 is MNHNS and CDR2 is SASEGT. Trimming at V came to 0 bases and at J to 6 bases, leaving 7 bases not matched to a gene. The CDR3 is 16 amino acids. The CDR3 loop reads CASSEAWAGGLDTQYF. The CDR3 bases are TGTGCCAGCAGTGAAGCTTGGGCGGGAGGGCTCGATACGCAGTATTTT.

At least ten counts were recorded for this clonotype. The rearrangement joins TRBV7-6 to TRBJ1-6; D is ambiguous. V was shortened by 4 bases and J by 0 bases, with 7 bases between the two germline ends. There are 15 residues in the CDR3. Germline V gene data show CDR1 as SGHVS and CDR2 as FNYEAQ. CDR3 bases: TGTGCCAGCAGCTCCGAGAGCTCCTATAATTCACCCCTCCACTTT. This translates into CASSSESSYNSPLHF.

This clonotype was seen more than once but under ten times. The J gene is TRBJ2-1, the V gene TRBV19, with D possibly TRBD2 on 6 matching bases. The CDR3 consists of 16 residues. With 1 base removed from V and 0 bases from J, the gap between germline ends came to 10 bases. The germline CDR1 and CDR2 sequences are LNHDA and SQIVND (reference sequence). In DNA, the CDR3 is TGTGCCAGTAGTATAGGTGGAGGGAGCTCCTACAATGAGCAGTTCTTC. Encoded protein: CASSIGGGSSYNEQFF.

V is TRBV20-1 and J is TRBJ2-4; D is unclear. Germline assignment: CDR1 DFQATT and CDR2 SNEGSKA (reference sequence). The CDR3 covers 12 residues. V gave up 5 bases and J gave up 7 bases, with 12 bases separating them. In DNA form, the CDR3 reads TGCAGTGCTTCCATAAGGGTCAACATTCAGTACTTC. Translating gives CSASIRVNIQYF.

This clonotype has just a few counts. The V call is TRBV18, the J call TRBJ1-1, with TRBD1 as a possible D gene (5 bases). V shed 1 base and J shed 3 bases, with 15 bases lying between them. CDR3 length equals 16 residues. Per the germline V gene, CDR1 is KGHSH and CDR2 is LQKENI. The CDR3 coding sequence is TGTGCCAGCTCACCACGACTTCGCGGGGCCGACACTGAAGCTTTCTTT. Amino acid sequence: CASSPRLRGADTEAFF.

This clonotype was seen repeatedly, ten times or more. The V call is TRBV6-2 or TRBV6-3, the J call TRBJ1-1; the D is unclear. Trimming stripped 7 bases from V and 6 bases from J, with 9 bases between. Looked up from germline, CDR1 is MNHEY and CDR2 is SVGEGT. This CDR3 contains 11 residues. This CDR3 reads CASNRPPEAFF. CDR3 nucleotides: TGTGCCAGCAACCGGCCCCCTGAAGCTTTCTTT.

There are a few counts of this clonotype. The chain carries TRBV14 and TRBJ2-1; perhaps D is TRBD1 or TRBD2 (5 bases each). CDR1 and CDR2 (germline): SGHDN, FVKESK. V lost 0 bases and J lost 9, with 12 bases in between. This CDR3 is built from 14 residues. The CDR3 DNA reads TGTGCCAGCAGCCAAGAATGGTGGGGGTCTGAGCAGTTCTTC. This gives the protein CASSQEWWGSEQFF.